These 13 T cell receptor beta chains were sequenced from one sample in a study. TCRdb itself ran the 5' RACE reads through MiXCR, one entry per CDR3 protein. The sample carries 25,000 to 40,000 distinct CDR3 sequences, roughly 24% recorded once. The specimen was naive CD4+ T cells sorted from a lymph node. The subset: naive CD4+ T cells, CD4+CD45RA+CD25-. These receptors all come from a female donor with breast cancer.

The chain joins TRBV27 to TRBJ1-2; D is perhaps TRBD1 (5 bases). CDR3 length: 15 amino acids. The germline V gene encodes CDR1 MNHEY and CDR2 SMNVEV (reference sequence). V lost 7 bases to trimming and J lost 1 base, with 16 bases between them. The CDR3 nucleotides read TGTGCCAGCACCCTAGGGGCAGGACTTAACTATGGCTACACCTTC. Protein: CASTLGAGLNYGYTF.

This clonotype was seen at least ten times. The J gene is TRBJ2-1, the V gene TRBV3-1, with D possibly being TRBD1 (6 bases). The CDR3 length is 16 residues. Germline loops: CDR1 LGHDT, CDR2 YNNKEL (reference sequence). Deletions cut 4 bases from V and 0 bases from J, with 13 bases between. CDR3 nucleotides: TGTGCCAGCAGCCTGGGGGCGTACCACTCCTACAATGAGCAGTTCTTC. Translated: CASSLGAYHSYNEQFF.

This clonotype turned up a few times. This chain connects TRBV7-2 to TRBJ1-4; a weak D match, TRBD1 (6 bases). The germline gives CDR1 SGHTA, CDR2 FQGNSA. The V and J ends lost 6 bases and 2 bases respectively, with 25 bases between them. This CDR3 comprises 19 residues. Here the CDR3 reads CASSIRGGSWSWTNEKLFF. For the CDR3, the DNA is TGTGCCAGCAGTATCCGGGGGGGCAGCTGGTCTTGGACTAATGAAAAACTGTTTTTT.

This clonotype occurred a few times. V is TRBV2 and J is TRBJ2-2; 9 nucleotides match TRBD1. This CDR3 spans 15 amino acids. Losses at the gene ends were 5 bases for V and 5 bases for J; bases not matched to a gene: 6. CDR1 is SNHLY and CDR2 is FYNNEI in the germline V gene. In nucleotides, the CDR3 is TGTGCCAGCAGTTGGGACAGGGACGATACCGGGGAGCTGTTTTTT. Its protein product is CASSWDRDDTGELFF.

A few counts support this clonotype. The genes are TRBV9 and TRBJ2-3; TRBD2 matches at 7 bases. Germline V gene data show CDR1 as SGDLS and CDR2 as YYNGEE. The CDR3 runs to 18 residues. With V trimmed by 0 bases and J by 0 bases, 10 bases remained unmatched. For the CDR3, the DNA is TGTGCCAGCAGCGTAGACGGCAGGGCTAGCGGAAGCACAGATACGCAGTATTTT. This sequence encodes CASSVDGRASGSTDTQYF.

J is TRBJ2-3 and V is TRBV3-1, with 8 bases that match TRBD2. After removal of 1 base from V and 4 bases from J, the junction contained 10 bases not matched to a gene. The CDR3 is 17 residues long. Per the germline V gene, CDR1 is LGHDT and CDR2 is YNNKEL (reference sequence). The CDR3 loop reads CASSQALAGRGPDTQYF. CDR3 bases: TGTGCCAGCAGCCAAGCCCTAGCGGGCAGGGGTCCAGATACGCAGTATTTT.

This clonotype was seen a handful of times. CDR3 coding DNA: TGTGCCAGCAGTTCCAACCGAAGGGTACCCGGGGAGCTGTTTTTT. It translates to CASSSNRRVPGELFF. V is TRBV6-5 and J is TRBJ2-2; no clear D. V lost 4 bases and J lost 6, with 15 bases in between. The CDR3 has 15 residues. Germline CDR1 MNHEY, CDR2 SVGAGI.

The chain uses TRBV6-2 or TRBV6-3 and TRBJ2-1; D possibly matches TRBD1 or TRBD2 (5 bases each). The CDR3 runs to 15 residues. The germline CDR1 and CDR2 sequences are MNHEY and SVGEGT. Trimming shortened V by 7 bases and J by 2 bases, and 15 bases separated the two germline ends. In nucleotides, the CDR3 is TGTGCCAGCACCAACGATGGGGACGCCTACAATGAGCAGTTCTTC. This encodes CASTNDGDAYNEQFF.

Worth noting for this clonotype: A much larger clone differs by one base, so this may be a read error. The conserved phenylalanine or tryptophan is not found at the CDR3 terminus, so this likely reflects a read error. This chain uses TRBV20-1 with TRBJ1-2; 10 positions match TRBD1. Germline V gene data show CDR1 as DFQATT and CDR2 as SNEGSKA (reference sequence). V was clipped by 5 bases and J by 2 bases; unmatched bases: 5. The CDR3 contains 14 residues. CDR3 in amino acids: CSAPGQGSNYGYTL. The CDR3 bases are TGCAGTGCTCCGGGACAGGGGTCCAACTATGGCTACACCCTC.

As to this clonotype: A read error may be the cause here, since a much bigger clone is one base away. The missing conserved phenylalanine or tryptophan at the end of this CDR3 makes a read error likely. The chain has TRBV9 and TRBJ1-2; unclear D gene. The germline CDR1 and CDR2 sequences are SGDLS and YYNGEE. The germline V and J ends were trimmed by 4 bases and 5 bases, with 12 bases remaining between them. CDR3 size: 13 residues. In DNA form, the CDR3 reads TGTGCCAGCAGCCCGACGCACTTATATGGCTACACCGTC. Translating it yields CASSPTHLYGYTV.

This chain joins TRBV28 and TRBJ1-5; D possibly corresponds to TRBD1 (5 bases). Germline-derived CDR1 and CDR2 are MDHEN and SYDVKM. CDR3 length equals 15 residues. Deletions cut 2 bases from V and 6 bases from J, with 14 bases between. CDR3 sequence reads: CASSLIPGGGQPQHF. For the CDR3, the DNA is TGTGCCAGCAGTTTAATTCCTGGGGGGGGTCAGCCCCAGCATTTT.

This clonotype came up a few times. The CDR3 region has the DNA TGTGCCTGTGCACCAACTAATGAAAAACTGTTTTTT. Translating gives CACAPTNEKLFF. The chain joins TRBV30 to TRBJ1-4; unclear D gene. V lost 6 bases and J 0 bases, leaving 5 bases between the germline ends. This CDR3 spans 12 amino acids. The germline V gene encodes CDR1 GTSNPN and CDR2 SVGIG (reference sequence).

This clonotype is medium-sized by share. The CDR3 sequence: CASSLAPAEAGYTF. The DNA of the CDR3 is TGTGCCAGCAGTTTAGCCCCTGCGGAGGCGGGCTACACCTTC. V is TRBV12-3 or TRBV12-4 and J is TRBJ1-2; D remains ambiguous. The V end lost 0 bases, the J end lost 8 bases, and 13 bases lay between the germline ends. CDR3 length equals 14 residues.